This note documents a single T cell receptor beta chain sequence. Its antigen is unidentified. Using immunoSEQ multiplex PCR, the repertoire was profiled, and TCRdb retains in-frame clones only, with some absent. The profile shows tens of thousands of clones, 80% of them singletons. These data belong to a study of T cell responses to AZD1222 COVID-19 vaccine. Study context: Second-dose timings of about 4 or about 12 weeks were pooled.

Trimming pared 2 bases from V and 2 bases from J, leaving 6 bases between. CDR3 length equals 13 residues. Germline loops: CDR1 MGHDK, CDR2 SYGVNS. Whole-study findings and limits: Recipients of AZD1222 seropositive at baseline numbered only 5 to 7. Spike-specific TCR depth and breadth grew after two AZD1222 doses. It was only after the peak T cell response that any repertoires were sampled.

The source of this sequence is an adult in good health. Here the sequenced sample was peripheral blood, taken on day 0 of AZD1222 vaccination. The chain is built from TRBV25-1 and TRBJ1-1; possible D gene TRBD1, 5 bases. In DNA form, the CDR3 reads TGTGCCAGCAGTGAACAGGGCAACACTGAAGCTTTCTTT. This codes for CASSEQGNTEAFF.